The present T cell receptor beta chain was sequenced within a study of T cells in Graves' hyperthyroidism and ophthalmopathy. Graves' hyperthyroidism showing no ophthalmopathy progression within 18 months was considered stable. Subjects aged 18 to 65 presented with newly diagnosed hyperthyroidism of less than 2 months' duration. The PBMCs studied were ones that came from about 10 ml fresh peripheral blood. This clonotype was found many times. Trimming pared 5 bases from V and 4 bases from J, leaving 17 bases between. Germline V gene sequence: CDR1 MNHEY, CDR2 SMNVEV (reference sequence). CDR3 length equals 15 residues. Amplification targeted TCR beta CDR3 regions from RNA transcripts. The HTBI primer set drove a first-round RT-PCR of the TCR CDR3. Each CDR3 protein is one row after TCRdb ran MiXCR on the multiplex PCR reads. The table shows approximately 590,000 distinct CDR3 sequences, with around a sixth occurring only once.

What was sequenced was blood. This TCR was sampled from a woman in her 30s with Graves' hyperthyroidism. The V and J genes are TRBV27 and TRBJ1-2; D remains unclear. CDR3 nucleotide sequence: TGTGCCAGCAGTCCCCGGGTAGCACTTGGCTATGGCTACACCTTC. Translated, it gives CASSPRVALGYGYTF.